This T cell receptor beta chain appears in the sequencing data of a study of OX40 agonist ivuxolimab in advanced cancers. On the study more broadly: Every 2 weeks, patients received ivuxolimab intravenously, dosed at 0.01 to 10 mg/kg.

In the case of this clone: The antigen is undetermined.

The CDR3 loop spans 12 amino acids. Trimming took off 8 bases at V and 2 bases at J, with 10 bases between the two ends. The germline V gene has CDR1 MDHEN and CDR2 SYDVKM. Study observations and caveats: Patients who responded partially at 0.1-3.0 mg/kg showed clonal expansion ranking among the lowest.

Produced via immunoSEQ multiplex PCR; TCRdb's table is partial and in-frame only. The sample lists about 19,000 clones, 65% to 85% occurring once. Here the sequenced sample was CD4+ or CD8+ T cells sorted from blood, taken in a trial of the OX40 agonist ivuxolimab. The V call is TRBV28, the J call TRBJ2-7; D is unclear. This sequence originates from an adult with an advanced solid tumor such as melanoma, head and neck, liver or kidney cancer. CDR3 sequence (DNA): TGTGCCAGCGGTCAGGACGCCTACGAGCAGTACTTC. Translating gives CASGQDAYEQYF. Combining the CDR3 with reference TRBV28 and TRBJ2-7 gives the whole variable domain DVKVTQSSRYLVKRTGEKVFLECVQDMDHENMFWYRQDPGLGLRLIYFSYDVKMKEKGDIPEGYSVSREKKERFSLILESASTNQTSMYLCASGQDAYEQYFGPGTRLTVT.